These T cell receptor beta chains were read from a single sample in a study of cytomegalovirus exposure and HLA in healthy donors. Method: immunoSEQ multiplex PCR; TCRdb's copy keeps in-frame clones and lacks some. The data show about 130,000 clones, just under 85% seen once. The sample was PBMCs. These receptors were obtained from a boy aged 2 to 9 in good health and CMV-seronegative. Both conserved end residues are part of each CDR3. The D gene is left open where the match is weak. Expanded clones get a size class; other rows say once, few or many, or leave the size out.

v_gene: TRBV25-1
j_gene: TRBJ2-3
d_gene: NA
abundance: NA
CDR3nt: TGTGCCAGCAGTGCCGGACATGGTTTGAGGGATACGCAGTATTTT
CDR3aa: CASSAGHGLRDTQYF

v_gene: TRBV18
j_gene: TRBJ1-1
d_gene: NA
abundance: NA
CDR3nt: TGTGCCAGCTCACCACGGCGCAGGGGTGCGGTGAACACTGAAGCTTTCTTT
CDR3aa: CASSPRRRGAVNTEAFF

v_gene: TRBV7-9
j_gene: TRBJ1-1
d_gene: TRBD1
abundance: NA
CDR3nt: TGTGCCAGCAGCTTAGAGGACAGGGCCGATGACACTGAAGCTTTCTTT
CDR3aa: CASSLEDRADDTEAFF

v_gene: TRBV12-5
j_gene: TRBJ2-6
d_gene: TRBD2
abundance: NA
CDR3nt: TGTGCTAGTGGTCCAATGTGGGGAGGGAGACTCTCTGGGGCCAACGTCCTGACTTTC
CDR3aa: CASGPMWGGRLSGANVLTF

v_gene: TRBV2
j_gene: TRBJ2-3
d_gene: TRBD2
abundance: NA
CDR3nt: TGTGCCAGCAGTGAAGGACTAGCGGCCACGGGGGATACGCAGTATTTT
CDR3aa: CASSEGLAATGDTQYF

v_gene: TRBV19
j_gene: TRBJ1-4
d_gene: NA
abundance: NA
CDR3nt: TGTGCCAGTAGTATGGGACTTACGGAGGATGAAAAACTGTTTTTT
CDR3aa: CASSMGLTEDEKLFF

v_gene: TRBV2
j_gene: TRBJ1-1
d_gene: TRBD1
abundance: NA
CDR3nt: TGTGCCAGCAGTGACAACTCCGGACAGGCTGTTCTGAACACTGAAGCTTTCTTT
CDR3aa: CASSDNSGQAVLNTEAFF

v_gene: TRBV9
j_gene: TRBJ2-4
d_gene: NA
abundance: NA
CDR3nt: TGTGCCAGCAGCGTATTTAACACGACGACACTTCGGTACTTC
CDR3aa: CASSVFNTTTLRYF

v_gene: TRBV5-4
j_gene: TRBJ1-2
d_gene: NA
abundance: once
CDR3nt: TGTGCCAGCAGCTCCCCTGGGAGGGGCGCGGAATATGGCTACACCTTC
CDR3aa: CASSSPGRGAEYGYTF

v_gene: TRBV11-2
j_gene: TRBJ2-1
d_gene: TRBD1
abundance: NA
CDR3nt: TGTGCCAGCAGCTTAGTAAAGGGGGCGGGCGGTGAGCAGTTCTTC
CDR3aa: CASSLVKGAGGEQFF

v_gene: TRBV9
j_gene: TRBJ2-3
d_gene: TRBD2
abundance: NA
CDR3nt: TGTGCCAGCAGTCTAGGGGCGGGGGCAGATACGCAGTATTTT
CDR3aa: CASSLGAGADTQYF

v_gene: TRBV4-3
j_gene: TRBJ2-7
d_gene: NA
abundance: NA
CDR3nt: TGCGCCAGCAGCCAAGACCGGGGTACTACCTACGAGCAGTACTTC
CDR3aa: CASSQDRGTTYEQYF

v_gene: TRBV6-4
j_gene: TRBJ2-3
d_gene: NA
abundance: few
CDR3nt: TGTGCCAGCAGTGACTCGGGAGGGGGTGCAGATACGCAGTATTTT
CDR3aa: CASSDSGGGADTQYF

v_gene: TRBV5-4
j_gene: TRBJ1-2
d_gene: TRBD1
abundance: NA
CDR3nt: TGTGCCAGCAGCTTACAGGGGAATGGCTACACCTTC
CDR3aa: CASSLQGNGYTF

v_gene: TRBV6-1
j_gene: TRBJ2-1
d_gene: TRBD2
abundance: NA
CDR3nt: TGTGCCAGCAGTGAAGGGACTAGCGGTCACAATGAGCAGTTCTTC
CDR3aa: CASSEGTSGHNEQFF

v_gene: TRBV9
j_gene: TRBJ2-1
d_gene: NA
abundance: NA
CDR3nt: TGTGCCAGCAGCGTCCGGTGGGGGGACTCGCCCTGGGGCCCTCACAATGAGCAGTTCTTC
CDR3aa: CASSVRWGDSPWGPHNEQFF

v_gene: TRBV2
j_gene: TRBJ1-5
d_gene: NA
abundance: few
CDR3nt: TGTGCCAGCAGTGAAGCTATGCGACAGGTCAATCAGCCCCAGCATTTT
CDR3aa: CASSEAMRQVNQPQHF

v_gene: TRBV9
j_gene: TRBJ2-7
d_gene: NA
abundance: NA
CDR3nt: TGTGCCAGCAGCGCTGGGGGGGCAACCTACGAGCAGTACTTC
CDR3aa: CASSAGGATYEQYF

v_gene: TRBV11-1
j_gene: TRBJ2-2
d_gene: TRBD1
abundance: NA
CDR3nt: TGTGCCAGCAGAAGGACAGGGGGCACCGGGGAGCTGTTTTTT
CDR3aa: CASRRTGGTGELFF

v_gene: TRBV18
j_gene: TRBJ1-2
d_gene: NA
abundance: NA
CDR3nt: TGTGCCAGCTCACCACCGACGGGTTATGGCTACACCTTC
CDR3aa: CASSPPTGYGYTF

v_gene: TRBV30
j_gene: TRBJ2-3
d_gene: TRBD2
abundance: NA
CDR3nt: TGTGCCTGGAGTGCTACTAGCGGGGGGGGTCCCACAGATACGCAGTATTTT
CDR3aa: CAWSATSGGGPTDTQYF

v_gene: TRBV15
j_gene: TRBJ1-2
d_gene: TRBD1
abundance: few
CDR3nt: TGTGCCACCAGCAGAGAGGGGACAGGGCATGGCTACACCTTC
CDR3aa: CATSREGTGHGYTF

v_gene: TRBV30
j_gene: TRBJ1-2
d_gene: NA
abundance: NA
CDR3nt: TGTGCCTGGAGCCAGGGTGTGGAAGGCTACACCTTC
CDR3aa: CAWSQGVEGYTF

v_gene: TRBV5-6
j_gene: TRBJ2-7
d_gene: NA
abundance: few
CDR3nt: TGTGCCAGCAGCTTGGTGAGCAAATACGAGCAGTACTTC
CDR3aa: CASSLVSKYEQYF

v_gene: TRBV15
j_gene: TRBJ2-1
d_gene: NA
abundance: NA
CDR3nt: TGTGCCACCAGCAGAGTCGGGGTTATCAATGAGCAGTTCTTC
CDR3aa: CATSRVGVINEQFF

v_gene: TRBV11-2
j_gene: TRBJ1-1
d_gene: TRBD1
abundance: NA
CDR3nt: TGTGCCAGCACGCAAGACAGGGGAGTCCGATACACTGAAGCTTTCTTT
CDR3aa: CASTQDRGVRYTEAFF

v_gene: TRBV7-9
j_gene: TRBJ1-3
d_gene: TRBD1
abundance: NA
CDR3nt: TGTGCCAGCAGCTTCCTGAAGGACAGGGTATCTTCCTCTGGAAACACCATATATTTT
CDR3aa: CASSFLKDRVSSSGNTIYF

v_gene: TRBV11-1
j_gene: TRBJ2-2
d_gene: NA
abundance: once
CDR3nt: TGTGCCAGCAGCTCCCGGGCAGGGGAAGGGTTCACCGGGGAGCTGTTTTTT
CDR3aa: CASSSRAGEGFTGELFF

v_gene: TRBV9
j_gene: TRBJ2-1
d_gene: TRBD2
abundance: NA
CDR3nt: TGTGCCAGCAGCCCCTCGTTAAGCGGGAGGTACAATGAGCAGTTCTTC
CDR3aa: CASSPSLSGRYNEQFF

v_gene: TRBV29-1
j_gene: TRBJ1-1
d_gene: NA
abundance: few
CDR3nt: TGCAGCGTTTCCACAGGTGGGGGGGAAGCTTTCTTT
CDR3aa: CSVSTGGGEAFF